The clone carrying this T cell receptor beta chain was observed a handful of times. No antigen is known for it. This sample was included in a study of immune cell composition in non-small cell lung cancer. Assay: immunoSEQ multiplex PCR; the TCRdb copy retains only in-frame clones and omits some. The table lists 3,000 to 4,000 clones, around 62% of them singletons. Study-wide findings and caveats: Lung squamous cell carcinoma tumours had significantly higher top 10 clone scores and productive clonality than lung adenocarcinoma. Clones >0.5% enriched in tumour were rarer in adenocarcinoma (about 35%) than squamous (about 80%).

The sequence was obtained from a human donor with non-small cell lung cancer. Sequencing was carried out using lung tumor tissue.

The chain's CDR3 is CSVEDRRGGVYTGELFF. Here the CDR3 DNA reads TGCAGCGTTGAAGATCGAAGGGGCGGAGTCTACACCGGGGAGCTGTTTTTT. V gene TRBV29-1 combines with J gene TRBJ2-2; possibly TRBD1 for D (5 bases). V was trimmed by 0 bases and J by 3 bases, leaving 17 bases between them. Per germline, CDR1 SQVTM and CDR2 ANQGSEA. The CDR3 sequence is 17 residues long.